Shown below are 20 T cell receptor beta chains from a single sample sequenced in a study of PD-L1 blockade in urothelial cancer. Documented time point: peripheral blood 6 weeks after treatment start. Some clones are missing from TCRdb's copy, which holds only in-frame ones; the method was immunoSEQ multiplex PCR. The top ten hold 2% to 2.5% of the sample, which has about 120,000 clones, more than 70% seen once. Sample: PBMCs, taken around atezolizumab (anti-PD-L1) treatment. The receptor source for this set is a middle-aged man with urothelial cancer.

This chain links TRBV9 with TRBJ2-7, with D tentatively TRBD2 (6 bases). Germline V lookup: CDR1 SGDLS, CDR2 YYNGEE. The V and J ends lost 4 bases and 2 bases respectively, with 13 bases between them. This CDR3 is 14 amino acids long. CDR3 coding DNA: TGTGCCAGCAGCAGCGGGCATCGGCCCTACGAGCAGTACTTC. Its protein is CASSSGHRPYEQYF.

The chain carries TRBV6-4 and TRBJ2-1; 7 positions match TRBD1. CDR1 is MRHNA, CDR2 SNTAGT, per germline. V lost 2 bases, J lost 2 bases, and 9 bases stayed unmatched. This CDR3 is 17 amino acids long. The CDR3 nucleotides are TGTGCCAGCAGTGACCAACCCCGACAGGGTCCCTACAATGAGCAGTTCTTC. Translated: CASSDQPRQGPYNEQFF.

V usage is TRBV2 and J usage is TRBJ2-5, with 9 bases aligning to TRBD2. The germline V gene has CDR1 SNHLY and CDR2 FYNNEI. The CDR3 runs to 14 residues. Losses at the gene ends were 7 bases for V and 1 base for J; bases not matched to a gene: 4. The CDR3: CASKRLAVQETQYF. The CDR3 DNA is TGTGCCAGCAAACGACTAGCGGTCCAAGAGACCCAGTACTTC.

This chain joins TRBV27 and TRBJ2-1, with 9 bases matching TRBD2. This CDR3 is built from 16 residues. The J segment lost 4 bases and the V segment lost 8 bases, leaving 12 bases of the junction unmatched. Germline assignment: CDR1 MNHEY and CDR2 SMNVEV (reference sequence). The CDR3 loop reads CASLKVAGGFYNEQFF. The CDR3 DNA reads TGTGCCAGCCTAAAGGTTGCGGGAGGGTTTTACAATGAGCAGTTCTTC.

The genes are TRBV28 and TRBJ1-2; D possibly corresponds to TRBD1 (6 bases). CDR1 and CDR2 from the germline V gene are MDHEN and SYDVKM. CDR3 length: 12 residues. V was pared by 6 bases and J by 4 bases, with 9 bases between. CDR3 sequence reads: CASRGAGYGYTF. CDR3 bases: TGTGCCAGCAGGGGGGCGGGCTATGGCTACACCTTC.

The chain combines TRBV7-9 with TRBJ1-6; D uncertain. Germline CDR1 SEHNR, CDR2 FQNEAQ (reference sequence). This CDR3 comprises 16 residues. V was pared by 3 bases and J by 6 bases, with 15 bases between. In DNA, the CDR3 is TGTGCCAGCAGCTTGGACTCCCTCCCGGGTAATTCACCCCTCCACTTT. Translation: CASSLDSLPGNSPLHF. Complete variable domain (other parts from reference TRBV7-9 and TRBJ1-6): DTGVSQNPRHKITKRGQNVTFRCDPISEHNRLYWYRQTLGQGPEFLTYFQNEAQLEKSRLLSDRFSAERPKGSFSTLEIQRTEQGDSAMYLCASSLDSLPGNSPLHFGNGTRLTVT.

This clone was observed once. This sequence joins TRBV28 and TRBJ1-2; D gene ambiguous. The CDR3 extends over 12 amino acids. V was trimmed by 2 bases and J by 8 bases, leaving 9 bases between them. The V gene's germline CDR1 is MDHEN and CDR2 SYDVKM. The DNA of the CDR3 is TGTGCCAGCAGTTTACAAAGAGGAGGCTACACCTTC. As protein: CASSLQRGGYTF.

The chain links TRBV27 to TRBJ1-5; the match to TRBD1 covers 8 bases. The CDR3 is 16 amino acids. The germline V gene has CDR1 MNHEY and CDR2 SMNVEV (reference sequence). After removal of 1 base from V and 4 bases from J, the junction contained 6 bases not matched to a gene. The CDR3: CASSLLSRGRNQPQHF. CDR3 DNA: TGTGCCAGCAGTTTATTATCCAGGGGGCGTAATCAGCCCCAGCATTTT.

The V gene is TRBV6-4, the J gene TRBJ2-3; D may be TRBD2 (6 bases). Germline CDR1 is MRHNA and CDR2 is SNTAGT. The CDR3 is 14 residues long. V lost 3 bases and J lost 5, with 12 bases in between. This chain's CDR3 is CASSEDGGQDTQYF. The CDR3 DNA sequence: TGTGCCAGCAGTGAAGATGGAGGGCAAGATACGCAGTATTTT.

This clone was picked up one time. This sequence joins TRBV6-5 and TRBJ1-1; possibly TRBD1 for D (6 bases). The CDR3 spans 15 residues. The germline gives CDR1 MNHEY, CDR2 SVGAGI. Trimming cost V 4 bases and J 5 bases, with 17 bases left between them. The DNA for the CDR3 is TGTGCCAGCAGTTTCGAAGGGAGGGGGAGAACTGAAGCTTTCTTT. Translating it yields CASSFEGRGRTEAFF.

The DNA for the CDR3 is TGTGCCTTCTCGGGGGAGTTTACAGATACGCAGTATTTT. Translating gives CAFSGEFTDTQYF. V is TRBV30 and J is TRBJ2-3; tentative D call: TRBD2 (6 bases). Germline V gene data show CDR1 as GTSNPN and CDR2 as SVGIG (reference sequence). Trimming pared 7 bases from V and 3 bases from J, leaving 14 bases between. The CDR3 covers 13 residues.

The J gene is TRBJ2-6, the V gene TRBV6-1; unclear D gene. The CDR3 runs to 14 residues. With 1 base removed from V and 2 bases from J, the gap between germline ends came to 3 bases. Looked up from germline, CDR1 is MNHNS and CDR2 is SASEGT. CDR3 protein: CASSEGAGANVLTF. CDR3 nucleotide sequence: TGTGCCAGCAGTGAAGGAGCTGGGGCCAACGTCCTGACTTTC.

The chain joins TRBV7-2 to TRBJ2-1, with D unclear. Germline V gives CDR1 SGHTA, CDR2 FQGNSA. CDR3 length: 16 residues. The V end lost 1 base, the J end lost 0 bases, and 10 bases lay between the germline ends. The DNA for the CDR3 is TGTGCCAGCAGCTTAGGGAGTTCCCGCTCCTACAATGAGCAGTTCTTC. This encodes CASSLGSSRSYNEQFF.

The J gene is TRBJ1-3, the V gene TRBV9; D is uncertain. Trimming took off 0 bases at V and 0 bases at J, with 10 bases between the two ends. Germline V CDR1 and CDR2: SGDLS, YYNGEE. The CDR3 is 16 residues long. The CDR3 coding sequence is TGTGCCAGCAGCGTAGCGGGCGGGCACTCTGGAAACACCATATATTTT. Translating gives CASSVAGGHSGNTIYF.

V gene TRBV27 combines with J gene TRBJ2-5, with D possibly matching TRBD2 (6 bases). Germline CDR1 and CDR2: MNHEY and SMNVEV (reference sequence). The CDR3 sequence is 14 residues long. Between the trimmed V and J ends, which lost 6 bases and 1 base, there was a span of 12 bases. This chain's CDR3 is CASSAGRAQETQYF. The CDR3 DNA reads as TGTGCCAGCAGCGCGGGGCGCGCCCAAGAGACCCAGTACTTC.

The chain links TRBV28 to TRBJ2-1, with 10 positions matching TRBD2. The CDR3 has 15 amino acids. V trimming: 6 bases; J trimming: 7 bases; junction bases outside the gene matches: 9. CDR1 MDHEN and CDR2 SYDVKM come from the germline V gene. This CDR3 is CASSSPGLAFNEQFF. The CDR3 nucleotides read TGTGCCAGCAGCTCTCCGGGACTAGCGTTTAATGAGCAGTTCTTC.

This chain links TRBV5-5 with TRBJ1-4; D is perhaps TRBD1 (5 bases). Germline V lookup: CDR1 SGHKS, CDR2 YYEKEE (reference sequence). The CDR3 extends over 17 amino acids. V was pared by 4 bases and J by 0 bases, with 16 bases between. CDR3 coding DNA: TGTGCCAGCAGCCCGGAAGCGGGGACTGCAACTAATGAAAAACTGTTTTTT. Amino acids: CASSPEAGTATNEKLFF.

The rearrangement uses TRBV7-9 and TRBJ2-5; D unresolved. The CDR3 is made up of 19 amino acids. Per the germline V gene, CDR1 is SEHNR and CDR2 is FQNEAQ (reference sequence). V lost 2 bases to trimming and J lost 1 base, with 23 bases between them. CDR3 bases: TGTGCCAGCAGCTTACTGTCATCCCAGTGGCAGAACGTCCAAGAGACCCAGTACTTC. Translated, it gives CASSLLSSQWQNVQETQYF.

The chain carries TRBV29-1 and TRBJ2-7, with TRBD2 matching over 14 bases. Germline trimming cut 5 bases from V and 4 bases from J; bases unmatched to any gene: 7. Germline values: CDR1 SQVTM, CDR2 ANQGSEA. This CDR3 has 15 amino acids. DNA for the CDR3: TGCAGCGTTTCCGGGACTAGCGGGAGTGGATACGAGCAGTACTTC. The encoded protein is CSVSGTSGSGYEQYF.

V gene TRBV28 combines with J gene TRBJ1-2; a weak D match, TRBD1 (5 bases). Trimming shortened V by 5 bases and J by 10 bases, and 17 bases separated the two germline ends. The length of the CDR3 is 13 residues. Per germline, CDR1 MDHEN and CDR2 SYDVKM. The CDR3 DNA reads TGTGCCAGCAGTCTCCTCCGGCAGGGATACTACACCTTC. Amino acids: CASSLLRQGYYTF.